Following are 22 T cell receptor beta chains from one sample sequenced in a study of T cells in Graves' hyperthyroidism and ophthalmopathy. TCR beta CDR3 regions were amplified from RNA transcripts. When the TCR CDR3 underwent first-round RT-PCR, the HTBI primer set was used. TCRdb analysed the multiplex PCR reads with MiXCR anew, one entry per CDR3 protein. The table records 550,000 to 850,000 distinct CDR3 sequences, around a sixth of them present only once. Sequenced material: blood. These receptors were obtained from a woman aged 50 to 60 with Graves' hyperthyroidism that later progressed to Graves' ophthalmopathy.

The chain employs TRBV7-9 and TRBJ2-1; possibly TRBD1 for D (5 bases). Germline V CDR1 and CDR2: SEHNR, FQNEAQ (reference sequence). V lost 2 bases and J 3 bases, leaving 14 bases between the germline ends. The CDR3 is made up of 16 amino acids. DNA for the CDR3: TGTGCCAGCAGCTTAACTTTTTTCGACAGCTACAATGAGCAGTTCTTC. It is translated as CASSLTFFDSYNEQFF.

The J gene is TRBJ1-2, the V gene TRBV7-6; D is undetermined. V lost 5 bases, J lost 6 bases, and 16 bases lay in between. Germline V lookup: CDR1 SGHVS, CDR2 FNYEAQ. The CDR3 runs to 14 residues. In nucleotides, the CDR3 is TGTGCCAGCAGCCGACTACTCGGAGACGATGGCTACACCTTC. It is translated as CASSRLLGDDGYTF.

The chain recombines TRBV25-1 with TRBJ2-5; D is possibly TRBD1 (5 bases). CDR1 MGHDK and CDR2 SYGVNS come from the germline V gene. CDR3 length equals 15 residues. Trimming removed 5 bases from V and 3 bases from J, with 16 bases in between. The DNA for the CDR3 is TGTGCCAGCAGTCCTAACTCTGGGGCCGAAGAGACCCAGTACTTC. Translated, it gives CASSPNSGAEETQYF.

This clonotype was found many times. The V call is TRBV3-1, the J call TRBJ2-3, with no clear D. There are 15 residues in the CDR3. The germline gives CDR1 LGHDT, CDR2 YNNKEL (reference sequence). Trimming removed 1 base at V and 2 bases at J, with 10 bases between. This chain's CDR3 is CASSQVGHSTDTQYF. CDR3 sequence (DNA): TGTGCCAGCAGCCAAGTTGGGCATTCCACAGATACGCAGTATTTT.

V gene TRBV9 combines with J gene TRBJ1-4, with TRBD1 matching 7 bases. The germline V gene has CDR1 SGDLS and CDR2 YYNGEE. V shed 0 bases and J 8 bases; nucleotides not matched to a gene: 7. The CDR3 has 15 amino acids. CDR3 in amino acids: CASSVAQGVREKLFF. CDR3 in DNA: TGTGCCAGCAGCGTAGCCCAGGGGGTACGGGAAAAACTGTTTTTT.

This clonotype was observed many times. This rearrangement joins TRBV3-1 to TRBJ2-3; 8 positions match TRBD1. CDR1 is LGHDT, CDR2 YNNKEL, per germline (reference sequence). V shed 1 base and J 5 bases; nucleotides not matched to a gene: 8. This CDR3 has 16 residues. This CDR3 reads CASSQVGRGLGDTQYF. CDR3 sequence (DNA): TGTGCCAGCAGCCAAGTTGGCAGGGGGCTGGGAGATACGCAGTATTTT.

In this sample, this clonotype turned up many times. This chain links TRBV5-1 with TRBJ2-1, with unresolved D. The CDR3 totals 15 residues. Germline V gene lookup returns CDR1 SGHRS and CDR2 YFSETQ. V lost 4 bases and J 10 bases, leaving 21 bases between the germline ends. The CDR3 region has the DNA TGCGCCAGCAGCGGGTCATTGGCTCAGGTAGACGAGCAGTTCTTC. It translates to CASSGSLAQVDEQFF.

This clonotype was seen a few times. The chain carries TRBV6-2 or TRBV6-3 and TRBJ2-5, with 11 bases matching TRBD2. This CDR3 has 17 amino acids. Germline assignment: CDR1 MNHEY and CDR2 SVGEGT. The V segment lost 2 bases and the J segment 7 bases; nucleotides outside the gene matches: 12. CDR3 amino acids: CASSYNSLAGGHLTQYF. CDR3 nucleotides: TGTGCCAGCAGTTACAACTCCCTAGCGGGGGGACATCTGACCCAGTACTTC.

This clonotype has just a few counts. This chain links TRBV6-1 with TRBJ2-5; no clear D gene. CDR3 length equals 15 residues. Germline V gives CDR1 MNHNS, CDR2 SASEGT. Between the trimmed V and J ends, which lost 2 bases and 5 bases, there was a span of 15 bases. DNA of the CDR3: TGTGCCAGCAGTGAATCCGGTACCGCCGGGGAGACCCAGTACTTC. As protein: CASSESGTAGETQYF.

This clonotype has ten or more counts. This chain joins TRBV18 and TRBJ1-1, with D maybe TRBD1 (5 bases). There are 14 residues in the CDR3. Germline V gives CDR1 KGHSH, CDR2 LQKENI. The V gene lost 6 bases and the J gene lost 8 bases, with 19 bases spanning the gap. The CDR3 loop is CASSPGSHITEAFF. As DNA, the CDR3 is TGTGCCAGCTCTCCAGGGAGCCACATTACCGAAGCTTTCTTT.

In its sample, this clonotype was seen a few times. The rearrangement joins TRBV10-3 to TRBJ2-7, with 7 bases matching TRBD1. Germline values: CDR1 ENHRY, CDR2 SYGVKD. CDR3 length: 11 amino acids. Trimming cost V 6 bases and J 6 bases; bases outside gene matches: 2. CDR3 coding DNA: TGTGCCATCAGGACAGGGATCGAGCAGTACTTC. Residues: CAIRTGIEQYF.

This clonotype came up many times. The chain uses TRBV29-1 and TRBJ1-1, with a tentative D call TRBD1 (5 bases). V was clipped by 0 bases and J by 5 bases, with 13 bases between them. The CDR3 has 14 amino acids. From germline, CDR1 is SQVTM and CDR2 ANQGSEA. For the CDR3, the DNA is TGCAGCGTTGAAGATGAGGCCAGGGCAACTGAAGCTTTCTTT. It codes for CSVEDEARATEAFF.

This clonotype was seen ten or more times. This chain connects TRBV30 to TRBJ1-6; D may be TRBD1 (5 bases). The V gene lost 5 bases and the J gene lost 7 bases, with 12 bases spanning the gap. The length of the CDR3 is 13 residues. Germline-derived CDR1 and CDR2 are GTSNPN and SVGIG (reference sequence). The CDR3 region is CAWRLGRNSPLHF. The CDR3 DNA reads TGTGCCTGGCGGCTGGGACGGAATTCACCCCTCCACTTT. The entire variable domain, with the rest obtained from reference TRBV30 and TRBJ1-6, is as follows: SQTIHQWPATLVQPVGSPLSLECTVEGTSNPNLYWYRQAAGRGLQLLFYSVGIGQISSEVPQNLSASRPQDRQFILSSKKLLLSDSGFYLCAWRLGRNSPLHFGNGTRLTVT.

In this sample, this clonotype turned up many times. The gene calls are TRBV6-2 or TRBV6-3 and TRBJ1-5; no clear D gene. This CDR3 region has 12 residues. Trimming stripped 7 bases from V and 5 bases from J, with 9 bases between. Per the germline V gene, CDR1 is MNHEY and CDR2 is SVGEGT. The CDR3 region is CASKTLDQPQHF. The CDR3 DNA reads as TGTGCCAGCAAGACGCTGGATCAGCCCCAGCATTTT.

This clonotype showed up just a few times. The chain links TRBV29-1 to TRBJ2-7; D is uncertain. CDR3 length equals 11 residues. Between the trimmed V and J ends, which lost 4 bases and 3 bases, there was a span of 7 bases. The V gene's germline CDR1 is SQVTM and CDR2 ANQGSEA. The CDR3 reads CSVGRNYEQYF. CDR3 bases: TGCAGCGTTGGACGTAACTACGAGCAGTACTTC.

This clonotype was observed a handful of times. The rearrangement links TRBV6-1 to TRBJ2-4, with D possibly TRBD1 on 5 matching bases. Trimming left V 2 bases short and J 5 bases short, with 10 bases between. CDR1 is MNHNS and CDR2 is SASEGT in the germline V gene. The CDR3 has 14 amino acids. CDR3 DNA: TGTGCCAGCAGTGAATGGGGCTACGAAAACATTCAGTACTTC. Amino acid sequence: CASSEWGYENIQYF.

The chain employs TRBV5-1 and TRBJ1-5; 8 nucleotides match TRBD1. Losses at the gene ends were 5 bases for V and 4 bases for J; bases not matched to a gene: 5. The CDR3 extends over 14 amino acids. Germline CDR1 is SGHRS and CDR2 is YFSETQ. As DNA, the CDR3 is TGCGCCAGCAGTCACACAGGGGGAAATCAGCCCCAGCATTTT. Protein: CASSHTGGNQPQHF.

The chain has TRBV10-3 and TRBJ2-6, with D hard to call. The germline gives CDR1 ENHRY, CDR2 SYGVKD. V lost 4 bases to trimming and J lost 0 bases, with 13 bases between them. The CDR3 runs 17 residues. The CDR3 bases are TGTGCCATCAGTGTATTTGGGGAAAGCTCTGGGGCCAACGTCCTGACTTTC. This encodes CAISVFGESSGANVLTF.

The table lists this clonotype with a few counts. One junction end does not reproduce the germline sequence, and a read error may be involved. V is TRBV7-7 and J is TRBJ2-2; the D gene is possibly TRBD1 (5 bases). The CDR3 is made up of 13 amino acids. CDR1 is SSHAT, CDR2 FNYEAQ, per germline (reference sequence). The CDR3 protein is CASSLDRSGELFF. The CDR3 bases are TGTGCTAGCAGCTTAGACAGATCCGGGGAGCTGTTTTTT.

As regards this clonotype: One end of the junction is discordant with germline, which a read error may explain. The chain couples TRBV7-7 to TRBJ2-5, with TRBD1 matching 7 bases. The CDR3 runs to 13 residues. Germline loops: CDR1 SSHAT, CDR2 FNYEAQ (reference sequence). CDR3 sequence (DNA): TGTGCTAGCAGCCGACAGGGTTTCGAGACCCAGTACTTC. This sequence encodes CASSRQGFETQYF.

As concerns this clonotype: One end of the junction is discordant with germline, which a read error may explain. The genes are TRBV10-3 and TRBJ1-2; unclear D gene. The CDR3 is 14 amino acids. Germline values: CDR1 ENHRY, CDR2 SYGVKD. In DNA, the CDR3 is TGTGCCATCGGTGAGGCAGGCCCCGGCTATGGCTACACCTTC. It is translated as CAIGEAGPGYGYTF.

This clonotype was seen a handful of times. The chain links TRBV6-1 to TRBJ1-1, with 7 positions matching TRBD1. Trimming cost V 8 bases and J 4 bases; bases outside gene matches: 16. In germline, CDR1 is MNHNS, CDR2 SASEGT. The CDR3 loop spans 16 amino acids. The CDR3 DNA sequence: TGTGCCAGCCCACAGACAGGGACGGCCATGAGCACTGAAGCTTTCTTT. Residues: CASPQTGTAMSTEAFF.